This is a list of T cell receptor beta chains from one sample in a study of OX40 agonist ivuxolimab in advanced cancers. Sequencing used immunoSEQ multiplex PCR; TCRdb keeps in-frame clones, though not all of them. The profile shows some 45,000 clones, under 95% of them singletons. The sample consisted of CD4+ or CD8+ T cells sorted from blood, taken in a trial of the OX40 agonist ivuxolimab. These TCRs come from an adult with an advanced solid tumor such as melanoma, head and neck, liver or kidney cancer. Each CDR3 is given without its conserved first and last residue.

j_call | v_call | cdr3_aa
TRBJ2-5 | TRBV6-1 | ASSETGALATQY
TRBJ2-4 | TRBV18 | ASSPGQGGGQAED
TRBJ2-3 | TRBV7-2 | ASSLARTYRTDTQY
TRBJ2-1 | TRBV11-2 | ASSSWGRDDEQF
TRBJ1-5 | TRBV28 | ASSLTQGFQPQH
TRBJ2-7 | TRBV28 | ASSSPWRGSSYEQY
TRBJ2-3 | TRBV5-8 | ASSLVTARPDTQY
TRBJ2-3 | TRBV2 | ASSERRLAYTDTQY
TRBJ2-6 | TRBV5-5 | ASSARTGQLSGANVLT
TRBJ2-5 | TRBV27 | ASSLGGGTQY
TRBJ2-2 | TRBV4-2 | ATLSRNTGELF
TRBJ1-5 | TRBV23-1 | ASSQLGGTRGHNQPQH
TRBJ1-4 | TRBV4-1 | ASSPKGGGANEKLF
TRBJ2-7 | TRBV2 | ASIDPSGMYEQY
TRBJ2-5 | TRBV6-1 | ASSDGLQETQY
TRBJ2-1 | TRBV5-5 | ASSLDSNEQF
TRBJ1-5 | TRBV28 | ASLKEYNQPQH
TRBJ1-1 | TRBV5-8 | ASSSPGYGRRGTEAF
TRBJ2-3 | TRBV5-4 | ASSALGQGTADTQY
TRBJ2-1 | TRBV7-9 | ASSPQQGWYEQF
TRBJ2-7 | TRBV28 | ASSLSGRVYEQY
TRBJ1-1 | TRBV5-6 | ASSPSSGPEAF
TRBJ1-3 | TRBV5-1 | ASRPGTGANTIY
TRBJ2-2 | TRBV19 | ASGIGELF
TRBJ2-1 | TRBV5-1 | ASSLVGGERNEQF
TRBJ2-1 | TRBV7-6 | ASSLSGGSYNEQF
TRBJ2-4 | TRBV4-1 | ASSRGQGENIQY
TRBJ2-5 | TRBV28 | ASSLSRIQETQY
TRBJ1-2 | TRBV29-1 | SVPRDTDYGYT
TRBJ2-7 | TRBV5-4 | ASSLHRNEQY
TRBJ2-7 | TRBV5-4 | ATEGGGGSYEQY
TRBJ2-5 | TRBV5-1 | ASSFQETQY
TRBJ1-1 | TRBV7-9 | ASTDRENTEAF
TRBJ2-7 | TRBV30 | AWMQTGSYEQY
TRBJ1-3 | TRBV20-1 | SADNGNTIY
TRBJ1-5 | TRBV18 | ASSLEQWQPQH
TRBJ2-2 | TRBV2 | ASRGGLTNTGELF
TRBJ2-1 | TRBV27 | ASSSGVRYNEQF
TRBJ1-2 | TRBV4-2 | ASSQDNGGRMKNYGYT
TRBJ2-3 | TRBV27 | ASSLFRASDTQY
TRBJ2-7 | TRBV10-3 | AISDTDAYEQY
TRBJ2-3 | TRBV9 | ASSPGGTDTQY
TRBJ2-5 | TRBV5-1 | ASSPNPPPQETQY
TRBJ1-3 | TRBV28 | ASSSLPGTRTAGNTIY
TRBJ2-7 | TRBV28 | ASRAEGKPFYYEQY
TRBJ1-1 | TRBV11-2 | ASSLFPGLGTEAF
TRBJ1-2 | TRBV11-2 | ASSLVRGQGRMDYGYT
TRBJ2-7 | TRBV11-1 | ASSWGVGYEQY
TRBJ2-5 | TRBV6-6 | ASSLLGGQETQY
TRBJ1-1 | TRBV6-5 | ASSYSMDLDTEAF
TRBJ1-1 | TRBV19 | ASSNHLNTEAF
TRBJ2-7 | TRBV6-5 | ASSWGRGGYEQY
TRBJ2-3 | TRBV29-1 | SVEAGTLSDAQY
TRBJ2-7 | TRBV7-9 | ASSDPGRGDYEQY
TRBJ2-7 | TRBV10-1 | ASSRGLAYEQY
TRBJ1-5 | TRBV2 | ASSDTPSNQPQH